This T cell receptor (beta chain) originates from a study of beta chain features in type 1 diabetes. Findings of the study overall: Patients with type 1 diabetes carried fewer insertions and had more deletions at their VDJ junctions. Shorter TCRB CDR3s, moderately but significantly so, were found in Type 1 diabetes patients in all four CD4+ subsets.

The CDR3 contains 14 residues. V was pared by 0 bases and J by 6 bases, with 12 bases between. Germline V CDR1 and CDR2: SGHRS, YFSETQ. Sequencing targeted expressed TCRB transcripts, as all isolated RNA had been reverse transcribed. TCRdb keeps only in-frame clones here, not all; method: immunoSEQ multiplex PCR. The profile shows under 300,000 clones, around 21% of them singletons. Cells sorted by CD45RO/CCR7/CD25/CD127/CD95/CD27 comprised CD4+ naive, central memory, regulatory and stem cell-like memory cells. This clone appeared a few times. Its target is unknown. What was sequenced was naive CD4+ T cells from blood. The chain employs TRBV5-1 and TRBJ1-2; maybe TRBD1 (5 bases). This receptor was obtained from a woman aged 40 to 55 with type 1 diabetes. Here the CDR3 DNA reads TGCGCCAGCAGCTTGGCCGGCAGGGAGGATGGCTACACCTTC. It encodes CASSLAGREDGYTF.